The following is a T cell receptor beta chain sequence with its context. TCRdb re-analysed the 5' RACE reads in MiXCR, keeping a single row per CDR3 protein. The top ten clones hold 1% to 1.2% of a sample with 230,000 or so distinct CDR3 sequences, 5.5% to 8.5% of them seen once. CDR3 length equals 15 residues. CDR1 and CDR2 from the germline V gene are SSHAT and FNYEAQ (reference sequence). The ends lost 1 base at V and 7 bases at J; junction bases unmatched: 4. The data originate from a study of T cells after yellow fever vaccination. The material was CD4+ T cells sorted from PBMCs, obtained on the day of the yellow fever booster vaccination. The receptor was isolated from a man aged 25 to 45 who received the YFV17D yellow fever vaccine. J is TRBJ2-1 and V is TRBV7-7, with 10 bases lining up with TRBD1. CDR3 DNA sequence: TGTGCCAGCAGCTTAGGGGGGGGACAGGGGAATGAGCAGTTCTTC. The encoded protein is CASSLGGGQGNEQFF.